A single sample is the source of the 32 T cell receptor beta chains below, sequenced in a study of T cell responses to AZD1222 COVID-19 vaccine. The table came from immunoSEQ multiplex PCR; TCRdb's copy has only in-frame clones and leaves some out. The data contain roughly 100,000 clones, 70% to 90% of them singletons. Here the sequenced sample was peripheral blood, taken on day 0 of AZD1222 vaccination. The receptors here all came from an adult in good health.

Here the CDR3 reads CAWSYRAFADTQYF. CDR3 coding DNA: TGTGCCTGGAGTTACAGGGCTTTTGCAGATACGCAGTATTTT. The rearrangement joins TRBV30 to TRBJ2-3, with a possible D match to TRBD1 (6 bases). CDR1 and CDR2 (germline): GTSNPN, SVGIG (reference sequence). The CDR3 totals 14 residues. The ends were cut back, 2 bases at V and 4 bases at J, with 13 bases in the middle.

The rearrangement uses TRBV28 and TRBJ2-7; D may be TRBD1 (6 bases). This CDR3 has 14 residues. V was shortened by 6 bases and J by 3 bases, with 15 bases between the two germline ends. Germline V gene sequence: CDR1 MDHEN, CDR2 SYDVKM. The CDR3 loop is CASSLTIQGYEQYF. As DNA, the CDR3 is TGTGCCAGCAGCCTCACCATACAGGGCTACGAGCAGTACTTC.

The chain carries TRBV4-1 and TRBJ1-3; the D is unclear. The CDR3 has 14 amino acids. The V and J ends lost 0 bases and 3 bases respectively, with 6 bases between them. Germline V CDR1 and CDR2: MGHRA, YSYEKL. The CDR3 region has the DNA TGCGCCAGCAGCCAAGATCAACTTGGAAACACCATATATTTT. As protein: CASSQDQLGNTIYF.

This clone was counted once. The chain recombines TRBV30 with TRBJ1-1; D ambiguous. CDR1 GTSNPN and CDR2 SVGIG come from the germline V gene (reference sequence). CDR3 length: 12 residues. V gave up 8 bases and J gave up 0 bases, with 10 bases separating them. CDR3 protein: CAGTPVNTEAFF. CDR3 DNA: TGTGCCGGAACCCCAGTGAACACTGAAGCTTTCTTT.

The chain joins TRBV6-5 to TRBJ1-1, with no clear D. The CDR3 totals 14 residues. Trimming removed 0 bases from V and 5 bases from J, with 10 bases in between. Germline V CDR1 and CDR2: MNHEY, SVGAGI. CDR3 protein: CASSYSPSRTEAFF. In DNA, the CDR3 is TGTGCCAGCAGTTACTCGCCCAGTCGGACTGAAGCTTTCTTT.

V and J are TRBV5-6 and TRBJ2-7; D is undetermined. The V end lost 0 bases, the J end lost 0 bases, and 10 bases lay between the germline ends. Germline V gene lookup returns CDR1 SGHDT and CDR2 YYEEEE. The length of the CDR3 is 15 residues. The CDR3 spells CASSLGPSSSYEQYF. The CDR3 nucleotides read TGTGCCAGCAGCTTGGGCCCGTCGAGCTCCTACGAGCAGTACTTC.

Written as DNA, the CDR3 is TGCGCCAGCATGGGACATTCCTACGAGCAGTACTTC. This codes for CASMGHSYEQYF. The V call is TRBV23-1, the J call TRBJ2-7; maybe TRBD1 (6 bases). TRBV23-1 is annotated as an ORF whose role is uncertain. This CDR3 is built from 12 residues. Between the trimmed V and J ends, which lost 7 bases and 1 base, there was a span of 8 bases.

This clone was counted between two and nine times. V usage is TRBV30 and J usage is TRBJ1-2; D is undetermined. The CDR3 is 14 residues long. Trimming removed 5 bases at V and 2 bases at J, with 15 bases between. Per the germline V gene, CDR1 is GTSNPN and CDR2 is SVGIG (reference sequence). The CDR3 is CAWGFPGWNYGYTF. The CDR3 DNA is TGTGCCTGGGGTTTTCCGGGGTGGAACTATGGCTACACCTTC.

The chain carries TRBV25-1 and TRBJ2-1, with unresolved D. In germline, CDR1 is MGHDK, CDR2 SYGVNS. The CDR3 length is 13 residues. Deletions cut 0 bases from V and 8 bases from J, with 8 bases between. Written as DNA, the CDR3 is TGTGCCAGCAGTGAATATACCCGCTATGAGCAGTTCTTC. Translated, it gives CASSEYTRYEQFF. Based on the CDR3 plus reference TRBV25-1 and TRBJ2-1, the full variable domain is EADIYQTPRYLVIGTGKKITLECSQTMGHDKMYWYQQDPGMELHLIHYSYGVNSTEKGDLSSESTVSRIRTEHFPLTLESARPSHTSQYLCASSEYTRYEQFFGPGTRLTVL.

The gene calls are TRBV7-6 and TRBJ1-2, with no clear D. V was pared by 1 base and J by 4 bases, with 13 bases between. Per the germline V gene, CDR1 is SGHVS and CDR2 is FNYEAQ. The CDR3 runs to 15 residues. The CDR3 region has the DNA TGTGCCAGCAGCTTAGATCGCAATGCAATCTATGGCTACACCTTC. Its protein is CASSLDRNAIYGYTF. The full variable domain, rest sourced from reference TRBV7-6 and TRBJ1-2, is GAGVSQSPRYKVTKRGQDVALRCDPISGHVSLYWYRQALGQGPEFLTYFNYEAQQDKSGLPNDRFSAERPEGSISTLTIQRTEQRDSAMYRCASSLDRNAIYGYTFGSGTRLTVV.

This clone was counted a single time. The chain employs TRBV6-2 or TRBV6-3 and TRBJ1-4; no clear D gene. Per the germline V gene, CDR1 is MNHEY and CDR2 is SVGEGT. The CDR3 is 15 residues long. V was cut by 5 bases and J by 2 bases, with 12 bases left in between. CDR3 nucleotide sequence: TGTGCCAGCAGTACCCGTGAAGATACTAATGAAAAACTGTTTTTT. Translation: CASSTREDTNEKLFF.

CDR3 loop: CASSHADRGRETQYF. CDR3 bases: TGTGCCAGCAGCCATGCCGACAGGGGGCGGGAGACCCAGTACTTC. The gene calls are TRBV3-1 (or the pseudogene TRBV3-2) and TRBJ2-5; TRBD1 matches at 10 bases. The junction had 6 bases not matched to a gene; V was cut back by 3 bases and J by 5 bases. The CDR3 has 15 amino acids. CDR1 is LGHDT and CDR2 is YNNKEL in the germline V gene (reference sequence).

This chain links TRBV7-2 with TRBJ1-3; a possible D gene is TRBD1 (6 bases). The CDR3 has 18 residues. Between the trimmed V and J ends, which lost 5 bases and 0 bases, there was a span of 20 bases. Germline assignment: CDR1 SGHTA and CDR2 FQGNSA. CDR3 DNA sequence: TGTGCCAGCAGCCAAACCCAGGTGGGGGCAGGCTCTGGAAACACCATATATTTT. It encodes CASSQTQVGAGSGNTIYF. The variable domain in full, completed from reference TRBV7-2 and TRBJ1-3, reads GAGVSQSPSNKVTEKGKDVELRCDPISGHTALYWYRQSLGQGLEFLIYFQGNSAPDKSGLPSDRFSAERTGGSVSTLTIQRTQQEDSAVYLCASSQTQVGAGSGNTIYFGEGSWLTVV.

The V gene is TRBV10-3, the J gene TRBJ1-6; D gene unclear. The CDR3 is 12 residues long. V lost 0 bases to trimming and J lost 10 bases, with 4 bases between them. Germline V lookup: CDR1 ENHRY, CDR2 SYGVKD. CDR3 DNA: TGTGCCATCAGTGAGTCCTTGTCACCCCTCCACTTT. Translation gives CAISESLSPLHF.

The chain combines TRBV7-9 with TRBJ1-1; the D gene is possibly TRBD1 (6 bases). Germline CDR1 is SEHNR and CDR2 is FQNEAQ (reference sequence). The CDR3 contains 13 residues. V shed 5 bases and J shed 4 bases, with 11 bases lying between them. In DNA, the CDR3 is TGTGCCAGCAGCCTGACAGGCCTCACTGAAGCTTTCTTT. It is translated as CASSLTGLTEAFF.

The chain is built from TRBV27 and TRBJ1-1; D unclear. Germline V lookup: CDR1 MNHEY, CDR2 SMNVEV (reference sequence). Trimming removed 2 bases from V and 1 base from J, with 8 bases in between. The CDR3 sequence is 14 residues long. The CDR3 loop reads CASSLQMGNTEAFF. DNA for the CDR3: TGTGCCAGCAGTTTACAAATGGGGAACACTGAAGCTTTCTTT.

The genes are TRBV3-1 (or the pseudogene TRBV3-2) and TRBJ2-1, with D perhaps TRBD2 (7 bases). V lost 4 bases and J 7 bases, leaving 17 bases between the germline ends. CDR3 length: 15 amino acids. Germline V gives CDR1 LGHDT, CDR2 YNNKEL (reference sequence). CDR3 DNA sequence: TGTGCCAGCAGCCCTCTCCGGGGGGCTGATAATGAGCAGTTCTTC. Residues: CASSPLRGADNEQFF.

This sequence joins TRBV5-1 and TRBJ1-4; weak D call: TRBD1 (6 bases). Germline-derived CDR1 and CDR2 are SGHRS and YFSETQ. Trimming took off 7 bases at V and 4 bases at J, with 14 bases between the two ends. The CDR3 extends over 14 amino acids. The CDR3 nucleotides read TGCGCCAGCCGCCTGGGGGGCGGTAATGAAAAACTGTTTTTT. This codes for CASRLGGGNEKLFF.

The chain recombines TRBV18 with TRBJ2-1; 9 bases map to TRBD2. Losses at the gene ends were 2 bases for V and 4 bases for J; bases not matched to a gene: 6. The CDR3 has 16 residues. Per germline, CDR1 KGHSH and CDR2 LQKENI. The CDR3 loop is CASSPGRAGGYNEQFF. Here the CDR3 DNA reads TGTGCCAGCTCACCAGGGAGAGCGGGGGGTTACAATGAGCAGTTCTTC.

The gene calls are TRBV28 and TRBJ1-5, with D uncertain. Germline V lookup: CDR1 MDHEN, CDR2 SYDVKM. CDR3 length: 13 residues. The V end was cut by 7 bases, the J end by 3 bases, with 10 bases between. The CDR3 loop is CASNITPNQPQHF. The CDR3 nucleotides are TGTGCCAGCAATATAACCCCCAATCAGCCCCAGCATTTT.

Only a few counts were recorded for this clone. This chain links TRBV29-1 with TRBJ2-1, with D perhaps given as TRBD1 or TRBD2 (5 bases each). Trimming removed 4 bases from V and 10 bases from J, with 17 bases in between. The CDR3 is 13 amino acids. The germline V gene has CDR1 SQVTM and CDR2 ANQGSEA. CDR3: CSVVTGGFGEQFF. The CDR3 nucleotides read TGCAGCGTTGTAACAGGCGGGTTCGGGGAGCAGTTCTTC.

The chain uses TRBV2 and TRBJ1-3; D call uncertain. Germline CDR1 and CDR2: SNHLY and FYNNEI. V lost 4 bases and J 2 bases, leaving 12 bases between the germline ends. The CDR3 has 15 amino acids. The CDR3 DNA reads TGTGCCAGCAGTGTAAGCAGGAACCCTGGAAACACCATATATTTT. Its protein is CASSVSRNPGNTIYF.

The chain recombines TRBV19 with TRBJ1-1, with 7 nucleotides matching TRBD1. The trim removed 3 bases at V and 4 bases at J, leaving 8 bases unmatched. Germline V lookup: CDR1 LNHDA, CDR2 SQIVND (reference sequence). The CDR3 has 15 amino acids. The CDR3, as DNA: TGTGCCAGTAGTATGGGACAGACTGATCTCACTGAAGCTTTCTTT. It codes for CASSMGQTDLTEAFF. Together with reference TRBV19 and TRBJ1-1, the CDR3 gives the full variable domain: DGGITQSPKYLFRKEGQNVTLSCEQNLNHDAMYWYRQDPGQGLRLIYYSQIVNDFQKGDIAEGYSVSREKKESFPLTVTSAQKNPTAFYLCASSMGQTDLTEAFFGQGTRLTVV.

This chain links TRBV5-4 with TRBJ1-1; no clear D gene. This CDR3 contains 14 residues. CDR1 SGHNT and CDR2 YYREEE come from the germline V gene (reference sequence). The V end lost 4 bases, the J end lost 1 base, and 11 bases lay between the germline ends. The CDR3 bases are TGTGCCAGCAGCGCTTCTACAGCGAACACTGAAGCTTTCTTT. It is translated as CASSASTANTEAFF.

The CDR3, as DNA: TGTGCCAGCGGCGGACAGATGAACACTGAAGCTTTCTTT. Amino acid sequence: CASGGQMNTEAFF. The rearrangement links TRBV12-3 or TRBV12-4 to TRBJ1-1, with a tentative D call TRBD1 (6 bases). Trimming removed 8 bases from V and 0 bases from J, with 10 bases in between. This CDR3 comprises 13 residues.

CDR3 sequence reads: CASSGSPGLAQYF. For the CDR3, the DNA is TGTGCCAGCAGCGGCAGTCCGGGACTCGCCCAGTATTTT. The chain has TRBV4-2 and TRBJ2-3; D is possibly TRBD2 (6 bases). The CDR3 runs to 13 residues. Trimming left V 5 bases short and J 12 bases short, with 18 bases between. The germline V gene has CDR1 LGHNA and CDR2 YNFKEQ.

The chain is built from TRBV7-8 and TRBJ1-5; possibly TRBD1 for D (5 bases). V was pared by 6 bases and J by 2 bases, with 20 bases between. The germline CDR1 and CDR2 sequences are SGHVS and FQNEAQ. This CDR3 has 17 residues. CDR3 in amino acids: CASSSPTRDSGNQPQHF. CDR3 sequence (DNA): TGTGCCAGCAGTTCACCCACCCGCGACAGTGGCAATCAGCCCCAGCATTTT.

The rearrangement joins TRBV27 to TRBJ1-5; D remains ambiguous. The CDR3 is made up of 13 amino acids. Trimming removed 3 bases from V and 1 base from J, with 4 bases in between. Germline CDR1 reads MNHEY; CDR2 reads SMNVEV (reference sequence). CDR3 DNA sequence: TGTGCCAGCAGTTTGGGAAGCAATCAGCCCCAGCATTTT. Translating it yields CASSLGSNQPQHF.

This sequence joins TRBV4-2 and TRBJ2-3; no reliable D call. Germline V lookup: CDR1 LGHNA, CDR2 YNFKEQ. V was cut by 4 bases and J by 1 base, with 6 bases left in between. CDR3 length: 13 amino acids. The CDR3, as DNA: TGTGCCAGCAGCCCTCTCGGCACAGATACGCAGTATTTT. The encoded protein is CASSPLGTDTQYF.

CDR3 protein: CASSSFSGGEDTQYF. The CDR3 DNA reads TGTGCCAGCAGCTCCTTTAGCGGGGGGGAGGATACGCAGTATTTT. The chain recombines TRBV5-4 with TRBJ2-3; TRBD2 matches 11 bases. The CDR3 spans 15 residues. After removal of 3 bases from V and 6 bases from J, the junction contained 6 bases not matched to a gene. CDR1 SGHNT and CDR2 YYREEE come from the germline V gene (reference sequence).

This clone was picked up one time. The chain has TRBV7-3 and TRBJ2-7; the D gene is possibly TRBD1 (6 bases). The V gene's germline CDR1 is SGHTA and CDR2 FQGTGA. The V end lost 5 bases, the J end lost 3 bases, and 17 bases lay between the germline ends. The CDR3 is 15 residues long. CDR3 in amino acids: CASSASPGHYYEQYF. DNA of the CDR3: TGTGCCAGCAGCGCCTCTCCGGGACACTACTACGAGCAGTACTTC.

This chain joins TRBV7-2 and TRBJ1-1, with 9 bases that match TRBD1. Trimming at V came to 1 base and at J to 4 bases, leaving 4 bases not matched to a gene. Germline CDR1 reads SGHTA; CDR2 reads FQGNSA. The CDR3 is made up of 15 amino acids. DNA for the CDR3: TGTGCCAGCAGCTTAGTGGGACAGGGAGGCACTGAAGCTTTCTTT. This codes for CASSLVGQGGTEAFF.